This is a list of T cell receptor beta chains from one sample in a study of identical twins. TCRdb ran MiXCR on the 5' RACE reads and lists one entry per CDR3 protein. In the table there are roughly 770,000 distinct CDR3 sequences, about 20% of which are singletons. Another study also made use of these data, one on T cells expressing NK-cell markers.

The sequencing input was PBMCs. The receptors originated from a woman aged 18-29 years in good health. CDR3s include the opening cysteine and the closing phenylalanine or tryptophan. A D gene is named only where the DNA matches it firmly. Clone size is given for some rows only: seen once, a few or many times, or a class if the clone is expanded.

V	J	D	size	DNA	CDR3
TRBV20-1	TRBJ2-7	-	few	TGCAGTGCTAGAGAGAGCGGTCCCGCCTACGAGCAGTACTTC	CSARESGPAYEQYF
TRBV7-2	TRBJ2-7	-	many	TGTGCCAGCAGCTTAGGCGCAGGCGTCGAGCAGTACTTC	CASSLGAGVEQYF
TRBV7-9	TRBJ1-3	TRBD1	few	TGTGCCAGCAGCCCACAGGGGGCGCGAGGAAACACCATATATTTT	CASSPQGARGNTIYF
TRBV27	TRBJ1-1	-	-	TGTGCCAGCACCTCAGGGACCGAAGCTTTCTTT	CASTSGTEAFF
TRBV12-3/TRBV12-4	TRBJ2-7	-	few	TGTGCCAGCAACTTTGGGGACGGAAGCTACGAGCAGTACTTC	CASNFGDGSYEQYF
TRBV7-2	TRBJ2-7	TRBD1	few	TGTGCCAGCAGCTTCTCAGACAGGGCCTTCTACGAGCAGTACTTC	CASSFSDRAFYEQYF
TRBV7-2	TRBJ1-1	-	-	TGTGCCAGCAGCTTAGCGATAGCAGGGGATACTGAAGCTTTCTTT	CASSLAIAGDTEAFF
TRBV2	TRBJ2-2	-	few	TGTGCCAAACGGGGTTCCGGGGAGCTGTTTTTT	CAKRGSGELFF
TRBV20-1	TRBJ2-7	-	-	TGCAGTGCTACGGGCCTCCTGGGTAGGGTAGACGAGCAGTACTTC	CSATGLLGRVDEQYF
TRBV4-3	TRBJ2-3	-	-	TGCGCCAGCAGCCAAGGCTCCTCCCCGACGCAGTATTTT	CASSQGSSPTQYF
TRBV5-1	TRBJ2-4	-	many	TGCGCCAGCAGCCCGGGCATGGGCAACATTCAGTACTTC	CASSPGMGNIQYF
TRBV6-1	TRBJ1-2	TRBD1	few	TGTGCCAGCAGTCGGGACAGCCTGAGCGGCTACACCTTC	CASSRDSLSGYTF